The 32 T cell receptor beta chains presented below share a single source sample, sequenced in a study of T cell responses to AZD1222 COVID-19 vaccine listed by TCRdb under 2021. Libraries were built with the immunoSEQ multiplex PCR assay. TCRdb retrieved this table from immuneACCESS and kept in-frame rearrangements only. Not all clones are present; in checked studies, unresolved V genes account for under half, and no reason is known for the remainder. This sample holds roughly 180,000 clones; more than 85% were observed only once. 1.5% to 2% of the sample is in the top ten clones. The time point label, read with the paper, signifies: about 28 days (+/-7) after the second vaccine dose. Sequenced here: peripheral blood, sampled 28 days after the second AZD1222 dose. These receptors were obtained from an adult who received the AZD1222 COVID-19 vaccine.

V gene TRBV12-5 combines with J gene TRBJ1-4; D is unresolved. Germline CDR1 is LGHNT and CDR2 is FRNRAP. The V and J ends lost 4 bases and 4 bases respectively, with 4 bases between them. The CDR3 spans 12 residues. The CDR3 sequence: CASGWDNEKLFF. In DNA form, the CDR3 reads TGTGCTAGTGGTTGGGATAATGAAAAACTGTTTTTT.

The chain employs TRBV19 and TRBJ2-7, with 12 bases lining up with TRBD1. The CDR3 sequence is 20 residues long. Trimming took 3 bases from V and 0 from J; bases not matched to a gene: 15. Germline CDR1 and CDR2: LNHDA and SQIVND (reference sequence). CDR3 sequence reads: CASSIVSPGQGASSSYEQYF. The CDR3 coding sequence is TGTGCCAGTAGTATTGTGTCCCCGGGACAGGGGGCATCAAGCTCCTACGAGCAGTACTTC.

This clone has only one observation. The chain links TRBV9 to TRBJ1-6; 12 bases align to TRBD1. Trimming took 3 bases from V and 3 from J; bases not matched to a gene: 4. Germline V gene data show CDR1 as SGDLS and CDR2 as YYNGEE. The CDR3 covers 17 residues. In nucleotides, the CDR3 is TGTGCCAGCAGCGCGGGGACAGGGGGCGTCTATAATTCACCCCTCCACTTT. It codes for CASSAGTGGVYNSPLHF.

The rearrangement joins TRBV7-8 to TRBJ1-1; the D is unclear. CDR3 length: 13 residues. Germline CDR1 is SGHVS and CDR2 is FQNEAQ. V was cut by 4 bases and J by 0 bases, with 6 bases left in between. The CDR3 region is CASSSRLNTEAFF. CDR3 in DNA: TGTGCCAGCAGCTCCCGGCTGAACACTGAAGCTTTCTTT.

V gene TRBV4-1 combines with J gene TRBJ1-2; 11 bases are shared with TRBD1. The CDR3 loop spans 18 amino acids. V lost 0 bases to trimming and J lost 4 bases; unmatched junction nucleotides: 10. Germline V lookup: CDR1 MGHRA, CDR2 YSYEKL. CDR3 nucleotides: TGCGCCAGCAGCCAAGAAGGAGGGACAGGGGGATCTAGCTATGGCTACACCTTC. It specifies CASSQEGGTGGSSYGYTF.

The V call is TRBV4-1, the J call TRBJ1-4; D unresolved. V was cut by 1 base and J by 8 bases, with 5 bases left in between. The CDR3 runs to 12 residues. Looked up from germline, CDR1 is MGHRA and CDR2 is YSYEKL. CDR3 amino acids: CASSQGWEKLFF. In DNA form, the CDR3 reads TGCGCCAGCAGCCAAGGTTGGGAAAAACTGTTTTTT.

V usage is TRBV6-5 and J usage is TRBJ1-1; 11 bases line up with TRBD1. CDR1 and CDR2 (germline): MNHEY, SVGAGI. The CDR3 covers 15 residues. J was trimmed by 5 bases and V by 6 bases; bases with no gene match: 8. This chain's CDR3 is CASRRTGGARTEAFF. In DNA, the CDR3 is TGTGCCAGCAGACGGACAGGGGGCGCAAGGACTGAAGCTTTCTTT.

This clone was recorded a few times. V is TRBV7-9 and J is TRBJ2-5; D is possibly TRBD1 (5 bases). Germline V gene sequence: CDR1 SEHNR, CDR2 FQNEAQ (reference sequence). The CDR3 has 13 amino acids. The V and J ends lost 9 bases and 1 base respectively, with 12 bases between them. CDR3 loop: CASKRGFQETQYF. CDR3 coding DNA: TGTGCCAGTAAAAGGGGATTCCAAGAGACCCAGTACTTC.

The J gene is TRBJ1-1, the V gene TRBV3-1 (or the pseudogene TRBV3-2), with D maybe TRBD1 (5 bases). Trimming stripped 4 bases from V and 1 base from J, with 13 bases between. Germline loops: CDR1 LGHDT, CDR2 YNNKEL (reference sequence). CDR3 length: 15 residues. CDR3 in amino acids: CASSPRGRANTEAFF. CDR3 nucleotides: TGTGCCAGCAGCCCAAGGGGACGGGCGAACACTGAAGCTTTCTTT.

This clone was counted once. This chain links TRBV7-2 with TRBJ2-3; D is unresolved. The V gene lost 1 base and the J gene lost 3 bases, with 11 bases spanning the gap. There are 15 residues in the CDR3. Germline values: CDR1 SGHTA, CDR2 FQGNSA. CDR3 protein: CASSLGSSFTDTQYF. The CDR3, as DNA: TGTGCCAGCAGCTTAGGTAGTAGCTTTACAGATACGCAGTATTTT.

J is TRBJ2-5 and V is TRBV6-1; 10 bases agree with TRBD2. The CDR3 totals 15 residues. Germline assignment: CDR1 MNHNS and CDR2 SASEGT. Losses at the gene ends were 3 bases for V and 5 bases for J; bases not matched to a gene: 6. The CDR3 is CASSETLAGEETQYF. CDR3 nucleotide sequence: TGTGCCAGCAGTGAGACGCTAGCGGGGGAGGAGACCCAGTACTTC.

V usage is TRBV18 and J usage is TRBJ2-2; TRBD2 agrees at 9 bases. Trimming removed 0 bases from V and 7 bases from J; junction bases left unmatched: 15. The CDR3 is 19 residues long. Germline V gene data show CDR1 as KGHSH and CDR2 as LQKENI. The CDR3, as DNA: TGTGCCAGCTCACCACCGGGAGTTCGGCGGGGGGGCCGAAACGGGGAGCTGTTTTTT. Translating gives CASSPPGVRRGGRNGELFF.

The rearrangement uses TRBV30 and TRBJ1-2; 7 bases agree with TRBD1. The CDR3 has 14 residues. Per germline, CDR1 GTSNPN and CDR2 SVGIG (reference sequence). V dropped 3 bases and J dropped 7; count of bases not matched to a gene: 11. The CDR3 loop reads CAWRGMGGGSGYTF. For the CDR3, the DNA is TGTGCCTGGAGGGGCATGGGAGGGGGCAGTGGCTACACCTTC.

The CDR3 is CSVWGDGYTF. CDR3 in DNA: TGCAGCGTTTGGGGAGATGGCTACACCTTC. The rearrangement uses TRBV29-1 and TRBJ1-2; no clear D gene. Germline V gives CDR1 SQVTM, CDR2 ANQGSEA. The CDR3 spans 10 residues. Trimming removed 5 bases at V and 6 bases at J, with 7 bases between.

The chain is built from TRBV6-5 and TRBJ1-2; the D is unclear. Germline CDR1 reads MNHEY; CDR2 reads SVGAGI. Trimming removed 0 bases from V and 1 base from J, with 6 bases in between. The CDR3 contains 14 residues. The CDR3 is CASSYSADNYGYTF. CDR3 coding DNA: TGTGCCAGCAGTTACTCTGCAGATAACTATGGCTACACCTTC.

As concerns this clone: The sample contains more than one DNA sequence encoding this CDR3. The CDR3 sequence is CASKPGGTGANVLTF. CDR3 sequence (DNA): TGTGCCAGTAAACCAGGGGGTACTGGGGCCAACGTCCTGACTTTC. This chain connects TRBV19 to TRBJ2-6; TRBD1 aligns across 7 bases. The V gene's germline CDR1 is LNHDA and CDR2 SQIVND (reference sequence). V dropped 7 bases and J dropped 2; count of bases not matched to a gene: 5. The CDR3 runs to 15 residues.

This clone was recorded only once. The chain combines TRBV30 with TRBJ2-7; D gene ambiguous. V dropped 1 base and J dropped 5 bases, with 9 bases sitting between them. In germline, CDR1 is GTSNPN, CDR2 SVGIG (reference sequence). The CDR3 contains 12 residues. The CDR3 nucleotides are TGTGCCTGGAGTGCTACCATACACGAGCAGTACTTC. Translated, it gives CAWSATIHEQYF. The complete variable domain, with remaining parts taken from reference TRBV30 and TRBJ2-7, reads SQTIHQWPATLVQPVGSPLSLECTVEGTSNPNLYWYRQAAGRGLQLLFYSVGIGQISSEVPQNLSASRPQDRQFILSSKKLLLSDSGFYLCAWSATIHEQYFGPGTRLTVT.

The chain employs TRBV27 and TRBJ1-6; possible D gene TRBD1, 5 bases. The CDR3 sequence is 14 residues long. V gave up 4 bases and J gave up 8 bases, with 12 bases separating them. Looked up from germline, CDR1 is MNHEY and CDR2 is SMNVEV (reference sequence). The CDR3 region is CASSSRDQDSPLHF. The CDR3, as DNA: TGTGCCAGCAGTTCCCGGGACCAGGATTCACCCCTCCACTTT.

The chain combines TRBV10-3 with TRBJ1-3, with 8 bases that match TRBD1. Germline CDR1 ENHRY, CDR2 SYGVKD. The CDR3 contains 13 residues. V shed 4 bases, J shed 4 bases, and the junction held 0 bases outside the gene matches. DNA for the CDR3: TGTGCCATCAGTGGGACAGGGGGAAACACCATATATTTT. Protein: CAISGTGGNTIYF.

This clone was counted a single time. This chain connects TRBV4-3 to TRBJ2-1, with D perhaps matching TRBD1 (5 bases). Per germline, CDR1 LGHNA and CDR2 YSLEER. V was shortened by 0 bases and J by 7 bases, with 13 bases between the two germline ends. The CDR3 length is 15 residues. The CDR3 spells CASSQDQGFRNEQFF. CDR3 in DNA: TGCGCCAGCAGCCAAGATCAGGGTTTTAGGAATGAGCAGTTCTTC.

This sequence joins TRBV27 and TRBJ2-7; D is ambiguous. V shed 5 bases and J shed 0 bases, with 17 bases lying between them. Per germline, CDR1 MNHEY and CDR2 SMNVEV (reference sequence). The CDR3 totals 16 residues. CDR3 amino acids: CASSASTGLISYEQYF. For the CDR3, the DNA is TGTGCCAGCAGTGCCTCAACTGGGCTTATCTCCTACGAGCAGTACTTC.

Written as DNA, the CDR3 is TGCAGTGTATGGAAGCGGACTGAAGCTTTCTTT. It translates to CSVWKRTEAFF. V is TRBV20-1 and J is TRBJ1-1; D is undetermined. The germline CDR1 and CDR2 sequences are DFQATT and SNEGSKA (reference sequence). This CDR3 spans 11 amino acids. V shed 7 bases and J shed 5 bases, with 11 bases lying between them.

The CDR3 sequence: CASSENALDGYTF. The CDR3 region has the DNA TGTGCCAGCAGTGAAAATGCATTGGATGGCTACACCTTC. The chain employs TRBV2 and TRBJ1-2, with D unresolved. From germline, CDR1 is SNHLY and CDR2 FYNNEI. This CDR3 is built from 13 residues. The germline V and J ends were trimmed by 2 bases and 6 bases, with 10 bases remaining between them.

This chain joins TRBV6-4 and TRBJ2-3, with D perhaps matching TRBD2 (6 bases). There are 16 residues in the CDR3. Trimming took off 0 bases at V and 1 base at J, with 11 bases between the two ends. The germline V gene encodes CDR1 MRHNA and CDR2 SNTAGT. CDR3 sequence (DNA): TGTGCCAGCAGTGACTCATGGGGAGGCGGCACAGATACGCAGTATTTT. Its translation is CASSDSWGGGTDTQYF.

The chain employs TRBV7-2 and TRBJ1-2; TRBD1 is a possible D gene (5 bases). Germline V gene lookup returns CDR1 SGHTA and CDR2 FQGNSA. The CDR3 extends over 19 amino acids. Trimming removed 2 bases from V and 4 bases from J, with 26 bases in between. The CDR3 loop is CASSLHRGVVLEQAYGYTF. The CDR3 nucleotides read TGTGCCAGCAGCTTACATAGAGGGGTGGTGCTAGAACAGGCCTATGGCTACACCTTC.

The chain carries TRBV30 and TRBJ1-2; D is possibly TRBD1 (5 bases). The length of the CDR3 is 13 residues. The V gene lost 5 bases and the J gene lost 5 bases, with 15 bases spanning the gap. Germline CDR1 is GTSNPN and CDR2 is SVGIG (reference sequence). The CDR3 sequence is CAWCPGTGYGYTF. For the CDR3, the DNA is TGTGCCTGGTGCCCCGGGACGGGGTATGGCTACACCTTC.

The chain links TRBV10-2 to TRBJ2-1; 7 bases match TRBD1. This CDR3 has 12 residues. After removal of 5 bases from V and 7 bases from J, the junction contained 2 bases not matched to a gene. CDR1 is WSHSY and CDR2 is SAAADI in the germline V gene. The DNA for the CDR3 is TGCGCCAGCAGTAGACAGGGTAATGAGCAGTTCTTC. It is translated as CASSRQGNEQFF.

The chain couples TRBV9 to TRBJ2-2; TRBD2 matches at 7 bases. V was clipped by 4 bases and J by 3 bases; unmatched bases: 15. The V gene's germline CDR1 is SGDLS and CDR2 YYNGEE. The CDR3 is made up of 18 amino acids. The CDR3 nucleotides are TGTGCCAGCAGCTCCAAGAGATGGGGGGGGTACGACACCGGGGAGCTGTTTTTT. This encodes CASSSKRWGGYDTGELFF. Complete variable domain (other parts from reference TRBV9 and TRBJ2-2): DSGVTQTPKHLITATGQRVTLRCSPRSGDLSVYWYQQSLDQGLQFLIQYYNGEERAKGNILERFSAQQFPDLHSELNLSSLELGDSALYFCASSSKRWGGYDTGELFFGEGSRLTVL.

The J gene is TRBJ1-2, the V gene TRBV5-8; D gene uncertain. Trimming removed 2 bases at V and 5 bases at J, with 10 bases between. The CDR3 has 13 amino acids. From germline, CDR1 is SGHTS and CDR2 YDEGEE. The CDR3 nucleotides are TGTGCCAGCAGCTTCGGCCGGACTTATGGCTACACCTTC. Translation: CASSFGRTYGYTF.

The CDR3 here is CASSPRTGDRTDTQYF. The CDR3 DNA reads TGTGCCAGCTCACCACGGACAGGGGATCGTACAGATACGCAGTATTTT. This rearrangement joins TRBV18 to TRBJ2-3; 9 nucleotides match TRBD1. The germline gives CDR1 KGHSH, CDR2 LQKENI. V lost 1 base, J lost 3 bases, and 5 bases stayed unmatched. The CDR3 runs 16 residues.

The chain couples TRBV18 to TRBJ1-2; 7 bases agree with TRBD1. This CDR3 is built from 14 residues. Germline values: CDR1 KGHSH, CDR2 LQKENI. The V and J ends lost 5 bases and 4 bases, in that order; junction bases with no gene match: 7. The CDR3 region is CASSSQGQVYGYTF. DNA for the CDR3: TGTGCCAGCTCATCTCAAGGACAGGTCTATGGCTACACCTTC.

The chain couples TRBV7-9 to TRBJ1-1; D is undetermined. This CDR3 has 14 residues. V lost 6 bases to trimming and J lost 4 bases, with 15 bases between them. CDR1 and CDR2 (germline): SEHNR, FQNEAQ (reference sequence). The CDR3 bases are TGTGCCAGCAGTTTGGCCCCGGGTACCACTGAAGCTTTCTTT. It specifies CASSLAPGTTEAFF.